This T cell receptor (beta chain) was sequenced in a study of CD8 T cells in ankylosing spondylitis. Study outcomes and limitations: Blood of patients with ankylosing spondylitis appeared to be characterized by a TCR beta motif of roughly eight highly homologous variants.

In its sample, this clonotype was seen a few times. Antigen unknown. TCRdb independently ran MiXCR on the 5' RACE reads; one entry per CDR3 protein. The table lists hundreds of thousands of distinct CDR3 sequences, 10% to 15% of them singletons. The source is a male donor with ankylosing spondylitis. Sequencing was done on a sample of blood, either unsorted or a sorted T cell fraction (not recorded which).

Here the CDR3 DNA reads TGCAGCGTTGAAGGCGGTAAGACTAGCGGGAGAAACTACGAGCAGTACTTC. Its protein product is CSVEGGKTSGRNYEQYF. The V call is TRBV29-1, the J call TRBJ2-7; 12 nucleotides match TRBD2. This CDR3 comprises 17 residues. V lost 1 base to trimming and J lost 3 bases; unmatched junction nucleotides: 10. Germline lookup yields CDR1 SQVTM and CDR2 ANQGSEA.